This passage covers 4 T cell receptor beta chains from one sample sequenced in a study of blood T cell repertoires in COVID-19. Clones were read by immunoSEQ multiplex PCR, and TCRdb kept only the in-frame ones, dropping some. The sample holds about 180,000 clones, 86% seen once. The sequencing sample was made of peripheral blood. The receptors stem from a woman younger than 45 with active or convalescent COVID-19.

Points on this clone: The junction departs from germline at one end; a sequencing error may be responsible. The gene calls are TRBV7-7 and TRBJ2-2; 8 bases match TRBD2. Germline V gives CDR1 SSHAT, CDR2 FNYEAQ (reference sequence). The CDR3 runs to 15 residues. CDR3 DNA sequence: TGTGCTAGCACCTCGGGAGGGCCAAACACCGGGGAGCTGTTTTTT. This sequence encodes CASTSGGPNTGELFF. The whole variable domain, remainder taken from reference TRBV7-7 and TRBJ2-2, is GAGVSQSPRYKVTKRGQDVTLRCDPISSHATLYWYQQALGQGPEFLTYFNYEAQPDKSGLPSDRFSAERPEGSISTLTIQRTEQRDSAMYRCASTSGGPNTGELFFGEGSRLTVL.

V gene TRBV19 combines with J gene TRBJ1-5; no definite D call. Trimming left V 3 bases short and J 11 bases short, with 11 bases between. Germline CDR1 LNHDA, CDR2 SQIVND (reference sequence). CDR3 length: 12 amino acids. In DNA, the CDR3 is TGTGCCAGTAGTATCCTAGGCCTTGCCCAGCATTTT. Its translation is CASSILGLAQHF.

V and J are TRBV11-3 and TRBJ2-5, with a weak D call TRBD2 (5 bases). Germline assignment: CDR1 SGHNT and CDR2 YENEEA. V lost 5 bases and J lost 5, with 18 bases in between. The CDR3 consists of 15 residues. The DNA of the CDR3 is TGTGCCAGCAGCACCAACGGGGTCGGTGGGGAGACCCAGTACTTC. Translating it yields CASSTNGVGGETQYF.

This clone occurred a few times. The chain links TRBV2 to TRBJ1-2; 9 bases match TRBD1. Looked up from germline, CDR1 is SNHLY and CDR2 is FYNNEI. This CDR3 has 12 residues. J was trimmed by 8 bases and V by 10 bases; bases with no gene match: 8. The CDR3 DNA sequence: TGTGCCATCGAACAGGGGGCAAGCGGCTACACCTTC. This codes for CAIEQGASGYTF.